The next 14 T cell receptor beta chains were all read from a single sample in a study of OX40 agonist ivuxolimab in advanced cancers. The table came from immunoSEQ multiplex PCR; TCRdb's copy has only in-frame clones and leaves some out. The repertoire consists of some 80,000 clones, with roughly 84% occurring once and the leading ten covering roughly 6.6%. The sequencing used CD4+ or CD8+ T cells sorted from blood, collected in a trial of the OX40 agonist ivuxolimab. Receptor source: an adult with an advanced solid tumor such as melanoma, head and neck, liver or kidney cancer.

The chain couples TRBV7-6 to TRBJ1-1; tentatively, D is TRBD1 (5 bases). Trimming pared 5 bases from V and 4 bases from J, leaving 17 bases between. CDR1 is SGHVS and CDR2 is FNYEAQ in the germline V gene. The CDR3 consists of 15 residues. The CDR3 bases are TGTGCCAGCAGCCCAGGCCGGCACGGGGGCACTGAAGCTTTCTTT. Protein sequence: CASSPGRHGGTEAFF.

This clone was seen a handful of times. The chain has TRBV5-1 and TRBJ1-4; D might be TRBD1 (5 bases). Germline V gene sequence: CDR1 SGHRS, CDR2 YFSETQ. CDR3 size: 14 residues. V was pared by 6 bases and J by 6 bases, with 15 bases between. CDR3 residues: CASTGAGLDEKLFF. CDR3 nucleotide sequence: TGCGCCAGCACCGGAGCGGGGCTCGATGAAAAACTGTTTTTT.

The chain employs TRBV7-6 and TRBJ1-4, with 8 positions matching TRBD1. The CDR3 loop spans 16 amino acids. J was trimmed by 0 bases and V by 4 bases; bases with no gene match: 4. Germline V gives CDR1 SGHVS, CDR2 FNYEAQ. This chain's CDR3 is CASSSATGATNEKLFF. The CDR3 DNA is TGTGCCAGCAGCTCAGCGACAGGGGCAACTAATGAAAAACTGTTTTTT.

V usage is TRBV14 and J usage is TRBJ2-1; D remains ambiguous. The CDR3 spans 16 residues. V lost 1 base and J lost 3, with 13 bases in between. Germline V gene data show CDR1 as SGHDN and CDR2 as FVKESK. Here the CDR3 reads CASSQGPPLYYNEQFF. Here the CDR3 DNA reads TGTGCCAGCAGCCAAGGCCCACCCCTTTACTACAATGAGCAGTTCTTC.

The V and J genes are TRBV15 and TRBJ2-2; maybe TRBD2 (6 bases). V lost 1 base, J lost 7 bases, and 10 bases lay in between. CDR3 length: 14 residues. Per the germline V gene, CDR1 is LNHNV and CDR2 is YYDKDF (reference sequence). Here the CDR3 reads CATSRVGGGGELFF. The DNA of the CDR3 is TGTGCCACCAGCAGAGTGGGGGGAGGCGGGGAGCTGTTTTTT. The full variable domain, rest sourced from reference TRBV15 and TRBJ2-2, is DAMVIQNPRYQVTQFGKPVTLSCSQTLNHNVMYWYQQKSSQAPKLLFHYYDKDFNNEADTPDNFQSRRPNTSFCFLDIRSPGLGDTAMYLCATSRVGGGGELFFGEGSRLTVL.

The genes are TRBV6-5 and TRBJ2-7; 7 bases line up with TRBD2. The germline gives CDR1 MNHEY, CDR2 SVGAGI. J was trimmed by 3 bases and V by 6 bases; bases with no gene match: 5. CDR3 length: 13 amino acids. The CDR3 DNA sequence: TGTGCCAGCAGCCGGGGGGTTCACTACGAGCAGTACTTC. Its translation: CASSRGVHYEQYF.

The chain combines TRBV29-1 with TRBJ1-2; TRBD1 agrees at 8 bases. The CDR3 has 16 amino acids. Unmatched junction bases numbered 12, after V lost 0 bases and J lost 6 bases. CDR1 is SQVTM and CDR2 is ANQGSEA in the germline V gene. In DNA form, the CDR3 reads TGCAGCGTTGAAGATACCCACTCCGCAGGGGGCGATGGCTACACCTTC. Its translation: CSVEDTHSAGGDGYTF.

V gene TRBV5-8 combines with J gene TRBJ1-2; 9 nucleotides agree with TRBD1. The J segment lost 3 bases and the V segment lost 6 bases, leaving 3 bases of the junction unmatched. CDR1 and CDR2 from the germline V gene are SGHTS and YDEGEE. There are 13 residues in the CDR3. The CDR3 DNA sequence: TGTGCCAGCATACGGGACAGGGACTATGGCTACACCTTC. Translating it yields CASIRDRDYGYTF.

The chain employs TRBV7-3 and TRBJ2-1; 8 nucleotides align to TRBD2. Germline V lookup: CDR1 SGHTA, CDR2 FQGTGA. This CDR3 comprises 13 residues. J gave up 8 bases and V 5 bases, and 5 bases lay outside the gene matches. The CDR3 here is CASSTGTRDEQFF. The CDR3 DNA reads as TGTGCCAGCAGCACAGGGACTAGGGATGAGCAGTTCTTC.

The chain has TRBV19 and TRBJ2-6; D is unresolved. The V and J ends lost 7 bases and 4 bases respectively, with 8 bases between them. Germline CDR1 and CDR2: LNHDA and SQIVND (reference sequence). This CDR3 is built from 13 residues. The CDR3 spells CASNKAGANVLTF. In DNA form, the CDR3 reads TGTGCCAGTAATAAGGCCGGGGCCAACGTCCTGACTTTC.

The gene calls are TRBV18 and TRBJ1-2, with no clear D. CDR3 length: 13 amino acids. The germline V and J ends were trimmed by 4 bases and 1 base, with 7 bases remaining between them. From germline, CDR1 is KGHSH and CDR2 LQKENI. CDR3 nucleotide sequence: TGTGCCAGCTCACGAGACCATAACTATGGCTACACCTTC. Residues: CASSRDHNYGYTF.

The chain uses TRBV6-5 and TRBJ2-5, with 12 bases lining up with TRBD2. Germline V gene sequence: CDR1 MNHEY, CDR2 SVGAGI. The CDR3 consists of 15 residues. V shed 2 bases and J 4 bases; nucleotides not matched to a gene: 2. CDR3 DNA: TGTGCCAGCAGTTACACTAGCGGGAGGCTAGAGACCCAGTACTTC. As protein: CASSYTSGRLETQYF.

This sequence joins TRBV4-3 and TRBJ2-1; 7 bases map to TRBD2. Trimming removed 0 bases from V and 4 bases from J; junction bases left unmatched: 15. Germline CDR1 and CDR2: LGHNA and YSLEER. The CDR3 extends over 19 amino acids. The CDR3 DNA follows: TGCGCCAGCAGCCAAGAATGGTCTTCCTTGGCTAGCGGTTACAATGAGCAGTTCTTC. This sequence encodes CASSQEWSSLASGYNEQFF.

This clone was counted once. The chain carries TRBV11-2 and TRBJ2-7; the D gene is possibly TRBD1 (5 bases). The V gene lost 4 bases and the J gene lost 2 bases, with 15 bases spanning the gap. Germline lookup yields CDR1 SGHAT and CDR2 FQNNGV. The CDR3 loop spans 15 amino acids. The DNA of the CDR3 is TGTGCCAGCAGCTCTAAAAGGGGCAGCACCTACGAGCAGTACTTC. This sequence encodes CASSSKRGSTYEQYF.